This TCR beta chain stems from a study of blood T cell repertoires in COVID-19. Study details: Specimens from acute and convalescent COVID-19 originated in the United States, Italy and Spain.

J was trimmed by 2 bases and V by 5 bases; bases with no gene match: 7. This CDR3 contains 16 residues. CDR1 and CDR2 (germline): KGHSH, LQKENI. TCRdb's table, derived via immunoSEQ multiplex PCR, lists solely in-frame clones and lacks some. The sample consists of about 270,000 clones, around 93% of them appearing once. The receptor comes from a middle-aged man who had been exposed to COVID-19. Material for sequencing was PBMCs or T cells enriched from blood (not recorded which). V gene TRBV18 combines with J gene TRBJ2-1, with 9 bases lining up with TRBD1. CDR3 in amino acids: CASSEGGQGTYNEQFF. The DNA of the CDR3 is TGTGCCAGCTCAGAAGGCGGACAGGGGACCTACAATGAGCAGTTCTTC.